The source of this TCR beta chain is a study of T cells in Graves' hyperthyroidism and ophthalmopathy. For the study at large: It was at initial diagnosis, before any treatment, that peripheral blood was collected. Whole-study findings and limits: In the blood, most expanded thyroid clonotypes above 0.001 appeared as well.

The sample holds a few counts of this clonotype. Its antigen remains unknown. This could be a read error, since a much larger clone is one nucleotide away. PBMCs stemmed from over 7.5 ml fresh peripheral blood. Researchers amplified the TCR beta CDR3 regions from RNA transcripts. Using the HTBI primer set, a first-round RT-PCR was run on the TCR CDR3. Via MiXCR, TCRdb re-called the multiplex PCR reads, giving one row per CDR3 protein. The sample carries around 500,000 distinct CDR3 sequences, approximately 22% recorded once. The TCR originated in a woman in her 70s with Graves' ophthalmopathy. Input material: blood.

The CDR3 region has the DNA TGTGCCACCAGTTACGGAGATACGCAGTATTTT. It is translated as CATSYGDTQYF. This chain connects TRBV24-1 to TRBJ2-3; no clear D. The V end was cut by 6 bases, the J end by 5 bases, with 5 bases between. Germline loops: CDR1 KGHDR, CDR2 SFDVKD. This CDR3 is 11 amino acids long.